This record looks at one TCR beta chain sequence and its context. In the original workflow: Nucleated cell number was recorded as an estimate derived from reference gene primer amplification. TCRdb's table, derived via immunoSEQ multiplex PCR, lists solely in-frame clones and lacks some. V and J calls and clone size are given by that table; D and trimming were obtained from the DNA. The sample records 14,000 to 15,000 clones, 85% to 95% being singletons. The data were obtained in a study of blood T cell repertoires in COVID-19. Study at large: Samples came from the United States, Italy and Spain, spanning acute and convalescent COVID-19. From T cells, B-cell-depleted T cells, or PBMCs came the material, which was cDNA or gDNA.

The sample taken for sequencing was peripheral blood. This receptor was taken from a human donor with active COVID-19. The donor label of this sample is uncertain.

The DNA of the CDR3 is TGTGCCAGCAGCTCCCCGCGAGGGAGGACTGAAGCTTTCTTT. Amino acids: CASSSPRGRTEAFF. The chain joins TRBV5-6 to TRBJ1-1; D not resolved. Germline V gene data show CDR1 as SGHDT and CDR2 as YYEEEE. The CDR3 length is 14 residues. The V end lost 3 bases, the J end lost 5 bases, and 14 bases lay between the germline ends.